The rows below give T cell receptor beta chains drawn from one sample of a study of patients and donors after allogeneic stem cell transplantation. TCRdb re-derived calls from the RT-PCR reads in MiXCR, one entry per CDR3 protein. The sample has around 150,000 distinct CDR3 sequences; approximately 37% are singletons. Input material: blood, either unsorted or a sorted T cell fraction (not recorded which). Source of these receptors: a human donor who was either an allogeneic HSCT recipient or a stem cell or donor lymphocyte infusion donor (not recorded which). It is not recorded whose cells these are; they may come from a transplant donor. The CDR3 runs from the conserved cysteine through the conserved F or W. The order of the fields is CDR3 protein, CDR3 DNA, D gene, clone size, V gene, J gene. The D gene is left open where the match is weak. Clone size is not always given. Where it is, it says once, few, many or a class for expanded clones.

CATSRPWTGAGELFF	TGTGCCACCAGCAGACCCTGGACAGGGGCCGGGGAGCTGTTTTTT	TRBD1	-	TRBV15	TRBJ2-2
CASSYGEGGYEQYF	TGTGCCAGCAGTTACGGCGAGGGGGGGTACGAGCAGTACTTC	-	few	TRBV6-2/TRBV6-3	TRBJ2-7
CASSWGTAEETQYF	TGTGCCAGCAGCTGGGGGACAGCCGAAGAGACCCAGTACTTC	TRBD1	few	TRBV5-6	TRBJ2-5
CASSQDLGVLYGYTF	TGCGCCAGCAGCCAAGATCTCGGGGTTCTGTATGGCTACACCTTC	-	few	TRBV4-1	TRBJ1-2
CASTLDRPRNGYTF	TGTGCCAGCACCCTGGACAGACCCCGTAATGGCTACACCTTC	-	few	TRBV12-3/TRBV12-4	TRBJ1-2
CSVVGTASSTDTQYF	TGCAGCGTTGTCGGGACAGCCTCTAGCACAGATACGCAGTATTTT	TRBD1	-	TRBV29-1	TRBJ2-3
CASSPTAYQETQYF	TGTGCCAGTAGCCCTACAGCGTACCAAGAGACCCAGTACTTC	-	-	TRBV19	TRBJ2-5
CASSSTSTGVNYGYTF	TGTGCCAGCAGTTCAACTTCGACAGGGGTCAACTATGGCTACACCTTC	TRBD1	-	TRBV6-5	TRBJ1-2
CASSFPATGGNEKLFF	TGTGCCAGCAGTTTTCCCGCGACGGGAGGTAATGAAAAACTGTTTTTT	-	-	TRBV28	TRBJ1-4
CASSPRWAKNIQYF	TGTGCCAGCAGCCCAAGATGGGCCAAAAACATTCAGTACTTC	-	-	TRBV6-5	TRBJ2-4
CASSLMAGTGLGAFF	TGTGCCAGCAGTTTAATGGCGGGGACAGGGCTCGGGGCTTTCTTT	TRBD1	many	TRBV12-3/TRBV12-4	TRBJ1-1
CASSQTGGANQPQHF	TGCGCCAGCAGCCAAACAGGGGGGGCCAATCAGCCCCAGCATTTT	TRBD1	-	TRBV5-1	TRBJ1-5
CASSRDTSRPQHF	TGTGCCAGCAGCCGGGACACTAGCCGGCCCCAGCATTTT	-	few	TRBV12-3/TRBV12-4	TRBJ1-5
CASSLAGRMYGYTF	TGTGCCAGCAGTTTAGCAGGTCGGATGTATGGCTACACCTTC	-	-	TRBV12-3/TRBV12-4	TRBJ1-2
CASAPWGPHQPQHF	TGTGCCAGCGCCCCGTGGGGGCCCCATCAGCCCCAGCATTTT	-	-	TRBV7-8	TRBJ1-5
CASRDLRRDGYTF	TGTGCCAGCAGAGACCTTCGCCGGGATGGCTACACCTTC	-	-	TRBV6-1	TRBJ1-2
CASSVRVGGNTIYF	TGTGCCAGCAGCGTAAGGGTGGGAGGAAACACCATATATTTT	-	few	TRBV9	TRBJ1-3
CASRKSGAGDEQFF	TGTGCCAGCCGCAAAAGCGGGGCCGGGGATGAGCAGTTCTTC	TRBD2	-	TRBV28	TRBJ2-1
CASSQDPRGLTDTQYF	TGTGCCAGCAGCCAAGACCCTAGGGGGCTCACAGATACGCAGTATTTT	TRBD1	few	TRBV4-2	TRBJ2-3
CASGQDPGVNHF	TGTGCCAGCGGTCAAGATCCGGGTGTTAACCACTTT	-	few	TRBV12-3/TRBV12-4	TRBJ1-6